The T cell receptor beta chain under discussion was sequenced for a study of blood T cell repertoires in COVID-19. CDR1 is MDHEN and CDR2 is SYDVKM in the germline V gene. V shed 10 bases, J shed 6 bases, and the junction held 11 bases outside the gene matches. CDR3 length: 13 amino acids. The age range of participants was about 18 to 90 years, with residence in about two dozen US areas. Cohort placement rested on clinical history that participants reported themselves. Exposed enrollees encountered a COVID-19 case at some point within 2 weeks before study entry. Clones were sequenced by immunoSEQ multiplex PCR, and TCRdb holds only the in-frame ones, with some missing. The table shows 300,000 to 350,000 clones, with approximately 91% occurring only once.

V gene TRBV28 combines with J gene TRBJ2-7, with 8 bases identical to TRBD1. This TCR was sampled from a woman aged 30 to 39 who had been exposed to COVID-19. The specimen sequenced was PBMCs or T cells enriched from blood (not recorded which). The CDR3 nucleotides are TGTGCCACCTCGGGACAGGAACGGTTCGAGCAGTACTTC. Encoded protein: CATSGQERFEQYF.